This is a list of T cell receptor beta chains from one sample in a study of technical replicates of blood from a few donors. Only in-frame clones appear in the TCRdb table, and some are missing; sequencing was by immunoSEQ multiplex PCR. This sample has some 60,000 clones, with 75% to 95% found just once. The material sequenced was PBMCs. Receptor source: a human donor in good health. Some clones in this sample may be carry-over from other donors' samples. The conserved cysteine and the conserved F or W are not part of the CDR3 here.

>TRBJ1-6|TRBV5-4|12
ASSLTGGGSPLH
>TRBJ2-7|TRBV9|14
ASSVGTSGDGYEQY
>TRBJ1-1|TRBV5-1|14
ASSLTPGTGGTEAF
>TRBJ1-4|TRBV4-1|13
ASSQTGVTNEKLF
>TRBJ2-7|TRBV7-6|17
ASSLAPSGGAISSYEQY
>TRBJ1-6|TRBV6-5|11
ASSYEHGSPLH
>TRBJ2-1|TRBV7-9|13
ASSWWDRGGNEQF
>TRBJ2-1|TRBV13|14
ASSGRGGGSYNEQF
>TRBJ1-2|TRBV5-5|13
ASSLDLGQGIYYT
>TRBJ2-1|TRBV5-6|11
ASSWRGGNEQF
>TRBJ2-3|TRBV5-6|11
ASSLGGTDTQY
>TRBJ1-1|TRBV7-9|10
ASSFEGTEAF
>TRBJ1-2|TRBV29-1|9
SVELENGYT
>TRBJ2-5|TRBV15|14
ATSRGGLAYQETQY
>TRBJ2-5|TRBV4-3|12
ASSQVVSAGTQY
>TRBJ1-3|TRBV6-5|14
ASSLRVTGSGNTIY
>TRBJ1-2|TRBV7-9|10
ASSQGGAGYT
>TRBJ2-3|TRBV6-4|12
ASSATGGSDTQY
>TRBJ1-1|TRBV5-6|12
ASSLGPGNTEAF
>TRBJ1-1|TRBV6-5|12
ASSPASPGTEAF
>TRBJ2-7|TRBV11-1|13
ASSSAQQGVYEQY
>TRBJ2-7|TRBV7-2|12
ASSVRDRGYEQY
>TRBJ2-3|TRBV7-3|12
ASSDRGGRDTQY
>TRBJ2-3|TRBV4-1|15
ASSAGTSGGARDTQY
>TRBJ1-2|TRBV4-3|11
ASSQDRQYGYT
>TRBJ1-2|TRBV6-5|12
ASRMAGGFDGYT
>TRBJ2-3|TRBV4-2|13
ASSQQSGGADTQY
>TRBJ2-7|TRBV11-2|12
ASRGTGDLYEQY
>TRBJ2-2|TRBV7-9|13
ASSLGGQYTGELF
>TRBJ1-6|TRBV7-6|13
ASSSNQGLGSPLH
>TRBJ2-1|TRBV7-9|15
ASSSLKGLAGVNEQF
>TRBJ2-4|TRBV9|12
ASSPPGLENIQY
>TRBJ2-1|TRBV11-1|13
ASSAGQGVYNEQF
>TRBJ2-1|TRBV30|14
ASKTGSRLIFGEQF
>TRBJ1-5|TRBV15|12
ATSRGRGGQPQH
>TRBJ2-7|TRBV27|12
ASSLSGGRREQY
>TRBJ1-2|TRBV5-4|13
ASSRGAGQDYGYT
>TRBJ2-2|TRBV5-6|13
ASSFVAGAIGELF
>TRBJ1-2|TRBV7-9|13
ASSPWTASNYGYT
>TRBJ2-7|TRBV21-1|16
ASSKADDRPQGAHEQY
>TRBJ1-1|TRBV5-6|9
ASSQGQEAF
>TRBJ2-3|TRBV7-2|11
ASTRQRTDTQY
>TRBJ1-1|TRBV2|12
ASSERTKNTEAF
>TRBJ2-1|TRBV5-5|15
ASSPPVGGGPNNEQF
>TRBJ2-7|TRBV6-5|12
ASTLSGGHYEQY